Presented here are 6 T cell receptor beta chains from one specimen sequenced in a study of primary melanoma T cells and metastatic recurrence. Assay: immunoSEQ multiplex PCR; the TCRdb copy retains only in-frame clones and omits some. This table holds roughly 730 clones, about 73% found once. The specimen sequenced was melanoma tumor tissue. The receptors were sampled from a human donor with melanoma.

V gene TRBV11-1 combines with J gene TRBJ2-2, with TRBD2 as a possible D gene (7 bases). This CDR3 is 16 amino acids long. Germline lookup yields CDR1 SGHAT and CDR2 FQDESV (reference sequence). Between the trimmed V and J ends, which lost 5 bases and 3 bases, there was a span of 16 bases. CDR3 in DNA: TGTGCCAGCAGCGCCCGAGGGGGGGGCGACACCGGGGAGCTGTTTTTT. It encodes CASSARGGGDTGELFF.

The chain is built from TRBV5-1 and TRBJ2-7; 8 bases match TRBD1. Germline lookup yields CDR1 SGHRS and CDR2 YFSETQ. The CDR3 loop spans 16 amino acids. The junction had 10 bases not matched to a gene; V was cut back by 4 bases and J by 1 base. For the CDR3, the DNA is TGCGCCAGCAGCCACTCAGACAGGGGAGAATCCTACGAGCAGTACTTC. This translates into CASSHSDRGESYEQYF. The full variable domain, rest sourced from reference TRBV5-1 and TRBJ2-7, is KAGVTQTPRYLIKTRGQQVTLSCSPISGHRSVSWYQQTPGQGLQFLFEYFSETQRNKGNFPGRFSGRQFSNSRSEMNVSTLELGDSALYLCASSHSDRGESYEQYFGPGTRLTVT.

The CDR3 nucleotides read TGTGCCAGCAGGGACAGGACGAACACTGAAGCTTTCTTT. It yields the protein CASRDRTNTEAFF. This chain connects TRBV6-8 to TRBJ1-1; 7 nucleotides line up with TRBD1. The CDR3 sequence is 13 residues long. Germline CDR1 reads MNHGY; CDR2 reads SAAAGT. With 6 bases clipped from V and 1 base from J, the junction kept 2 bases outside the gene matches.

This clone was seen just once. CDR3 region: CAWAPGLRNNEQFF. In DNA form, the CDR3 reads TGTGCCTGGGCTCCGGGACTACGAAACAATGAGCAGTTCTTC. The chain combines TRBV30 with TRBJ2-1; 7 positions agree with TRBD2. Germline V gene sequence: CDR1 GTSNPN, CDR2 SVGIG (reference sequence). Trimming cost V 5 bases and J 5 bases; bases outside gene matches: 9. The CDR3 has 14 amino acids.

This chain uses TRBV11-3 with TRBJ1-3; no reliable D call. There are 16 residues in the CDR3. V lost 8 bases and J lost 0, with 17 bases in between. Germline V lookup: CDR1 SGHNT, CDR2 YENEEA. The CDR3 sequence: CASGENPVSSGNTIYF. The CDR3 DNA sequence: TGTGCCAGCGGTGAAAACCCAGTAAGCTCTGGAAACACCATATATTTT.

The V call is TRBV30, the J call TRBJ1-3; D is unresolved. Per the germline V gene, CDR1 is GTSNPN and CDR2 is SVGIG (reference sequence). Trimming stripped 4 bases from V and 0 bases from J, with 10 bases between. The CDR3 sequence is 14 residues long. The CDR3 DNA reads as TGTGCCTGGAAGGAAGTGAACTCTGGAAACACCATATATTTT. Encoded protein: CAWKEVNSGNTIYF.